What follows is one TCR beta chain and its context. TCRdb keeps only in-frame clones here, not all; method: immunoSEQ multiplex PCR. The sample consists of approximately 90,000 clones, around nine tenths of them appearing once. The sample belongs to a study of OX40 agonist ivuxolimab in advanced cancers. Overall study: Previous treatment with anti-PD-1, anti-PD-L1 or anti-CTLA-4 therapy was allowed; about 44% had received some.

Sampling times: baseline, cycle 4 day 1, cycle 7 day 1. The length of the CDR3 is 13 residues. Per germline, CDR1 MNHEY and CDR2 SMNVEV (reference sequence). V was trimmed by 6 bases and J by 11 bases, leaving 19 bases between them. Sequenced here: CD4+ or CD8+ T cells sorted from blood, sampled in a trial of the OX40 agonist ivuxolimab. This chain joins TRBV27 and TRBJ1-1, with D hard to call. The sequence was obtained from an adult with an advanced solid tumor such as melanoma, head and neck, liver or kidney cancer. CDR3 amino acids: CASSTPRELRAFF. For the CDR3, the DNA is TGTGCCAGCAGCACCCCACGGGAGTTGAGGGCTTTCTTT.